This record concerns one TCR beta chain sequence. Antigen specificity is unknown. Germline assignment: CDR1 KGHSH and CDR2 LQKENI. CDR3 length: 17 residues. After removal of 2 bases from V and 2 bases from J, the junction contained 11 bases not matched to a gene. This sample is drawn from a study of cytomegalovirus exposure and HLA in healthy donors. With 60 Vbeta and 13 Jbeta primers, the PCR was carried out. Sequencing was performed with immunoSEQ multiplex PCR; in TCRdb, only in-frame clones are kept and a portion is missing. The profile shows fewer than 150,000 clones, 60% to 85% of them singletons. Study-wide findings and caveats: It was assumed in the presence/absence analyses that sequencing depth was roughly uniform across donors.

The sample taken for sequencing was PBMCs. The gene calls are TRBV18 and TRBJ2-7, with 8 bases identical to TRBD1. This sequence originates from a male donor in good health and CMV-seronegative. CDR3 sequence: CASSPARPDRGPYEQYF. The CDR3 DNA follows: TGTGCCAGCTCACCAGCCCGACCCGACAGGGGCCCCTACGAGCAGTACTTC.